This is a list of T cell receptor beta chains from one sample in a study of blood T cell repertoires in COVID-19. The table came from immunoSEQ multiplex PCR; TCRdb's copy has only in-frame clones and leaves some out. The table lists just under 250,000 clones, more than 75% of them singletons. Material for sequencing was peripheral blood. The origin of the receptors is a woman in her thirties who had recovered from COVID-19. Each CDR3 is given with its conserved first and last residue. D genes are given only for firm matches. Clone size is not always given. Where it is, it says once, few, many or a class for expanded clones.

>TRBV7-2|14|-|TRBD1|TRBJ1-1
CASSAERGQTEAFF
TGTGCCAGCAGTGCCGAAAGGGGGCAAACTGAAGCTTTCTTT
>TRBV4-3|16|-|-|TRBJ2-5
CASSQQVPGNQETQYF
TGCGCCAGCAGCCAGCAGGTCCCGGGGAACCAAGAGACCCAGTACTTC
>TRBV2|14|-|TRBD2|TRBJ2-1
CASSFLAGDNEQFF
TGTGCCAGCAGCTTTCTAGCGGGGGACAATGAGCAGTTCTTC
>TRBV4-2|16|many|-|TRBJ2-5
CASSYDPNGVGETQYF
TGTGCCAGCAGCTACGACCCGAACGGGGTTGGCGAGACCCAGTACTTC
>TRBV9|14|-|TRBD1|TRBJ2-5
CASSATGGLETQYF
TGTGCCAGCAGCGCAACAGGGGGTCTGGAGACCCAGTACTTC
>TRBV7-6|15|-|TRBD1|TRBJ2-7
CASSPGQGRSYEQYF
TGTGCCAGCAGCCCAGGACAGGGCCGCTCCTACGAGCAGTACTTC
>TRBV24-1|20|-|-|TRBJ2-6
CATSNSLYTQNPSGANVLTF
TGTGCCACCAGTAACAGTCTTTATACACAGAATCCCTCTGGGGCCAACGTCCTGACTTTC
>TRBV7-9|15|-|TRBD1|TRBJ1-2
CASSLYPRTGLSYTF
TGTGCCAGCAGCTTATATCCCCGGACAGGTTTGAGCTACACCTTC
>TRBV4-2|21|-|TRBD2|TRBJ2-1
CASSQETTGLAGGSSYNEQFF
TGTGCCAGCAGCCAAGAAACCACGGGACTAGCGGGGGGGAGCTCCTACAATGAGCAGTTCTTC
>TRBV10-3|19|-|TRBD2|TRBJ2-1
CAISRTSGAASPLDNEQFF
TGTGCCATCAGTCGGACTAGCGGGGCCGCTTCCCCACTTGACAATGAGCAGTTCTTC
>TRBV6-5|14|-|TRBD2|TRBJ2-3
CASSISGVRDTQYF
TGTGCCAGCAGTATAAGCGGGGTTAGAGATACGCAGTATTTT
>TRBV5-8|16|-|-|TRBJ1-5
CASSFALTGSNQPQHF
TGTGCCAGCAGCTTTGCCCTAACAGGGAGCAATCAGCCCCAGCATTTT
>TRBV7-9|14|-|TRBD1|TRBJ2-3
CATSGTGSTDTQYF
TGTGCCACCAGTGGGACAGGGAGCACAGATACGCAGTATTTT
>TRBV19|15|-|-|TRBJ1-1
CASSIGQVIRTEAFF
TGTGCCAGTAGTATAGGGCAGGTAATACGGACTGAAGCTTTCTTT
>TRBV3-1/TRBV3-2|16|-|-|TRBJ1-4
CASSPQTTGFNEKLFF
TGTGCCAGCAGCCCACAGACCACAGGGTTCAATGAAAAACTGTTTTTT
>TRBV14|15|-|-|TRBJ1-2
CASSQWEGSGYGYTF
TGTGCCAGCAGCCAATGGGAGGGGAGTGGCTATGGCTACACCTTC
>TRBV15|15|-|-|TRBJ1-5
CATSTDSGHDQPQHF
TGTGCCACCAGCACAGACAGCGGTCATGATCAGCCCCAGCATTTT
>TRBV28|13|-|-|TRBJ2-7
CASSLGQVYEQYF
TGTGCCAGCAGTTTGGGCCAGGTCTACGAGCAGTACTTC
>TRBV3-1/TRBV3-2|16|few|TRBD1|TRBJ1-1
CASSQHPRTGHTEAFF
TGTGCCAGCAGCCAACACCCCAGGACAGGACACACTGAAGCTTTCTTT
>TRBV7-9|17|-|TRBD2|TRBJ2-3
CASSDDRLAGDTDTQYF
TGTGCCAGCAGTGATGATCGACTAGCGGGGGACACAGATACGCAGTATTTT
>TRBV7-9|14|-|TRBD1|TRBJ2-7
CASSSGDRGPEQYF
TGTGCCAGCAGCTCAGGGGACAGGGGGCCCGAGCAGTACTTC
>TRBV2|14|-|-|TRBJ1-5
CASSESEGSQPQHF
TGTGCCAGCAGTGAATCTGAGGGATCTCAGCCCCAGCATTTT
>TRBV12-5|13|-|-|TRBJ1-1
CASGPRVEGEAFF
TGTGCTAGTGGACCTAGGGTAGAGGGTGAAGCTTTCTTT
>TRBV29-1|12|-|-|TRBJ1-1
CSVDRLNTEAFF
TGCAGCGTTGACAGGCTGAACACTGAAGCTTTCTTT
>TRBV5-4|14|-|-|TRBJ1-6
CASSSDRTNSPLHF
TGTGCCAGCAGCTCCGACAGGACAAATTCACCCCTCCACTTT
>TRBV5-6|13|-|-|TRBJ1-6
CASSFGAYRELHF
TGTGCCAGCAGCTTTGGGGCCTACAGGGAACTCCACTTT
>TRBV9|14|-|-|TRBJ1-1
CASSGRGAGTEAFF
TGTGCCAGCAGCGGACGTGGTGCGGGAACTGAAGCTTTCTTT
>TRBV4-1|16|-|TRBD1|TRBJ1-2
CASSQEPGGGLFGYTF
TGCGCCAGCAGCCAAGAACCAGGGGGCGGACTGTTTGGCTACACCTTC
>TRBV9|16|-|TRBD1|TRBJ1-1
CASSVADRGWNTEAFF
TGTGCCAGCAGCGTAGCTGACAGGGGTTGGAACACTGAAGCTTTCTTT
>TRBV5-1|13|-|TRBD1|TRBJ2-7
CASGPGGGHEQYF
TGCGCCAGCGGTCCAGGGGGCGGGCACGAGCAGTACTTC
>TRBV4-1|19|-|TRBD1|TRBJ2-7
CASSQVFSPAGTGSDEQYF
TGCGCCAGCAGCCAAGTATTTTCCCCCGCCGGGACAGGGTCCGACGAGCAGTACTTC
>TRBV19|15|-|TRBD2|TRBJ2-1
CASSILAGGNNEQFF
TGTGCCAGTAGTATACTAGCGGGGGGAAACAATGAGCAGTTCTTC
>TRBV12-5|14|-|-|TRBJ1-2
CASGPYRTHYGYTF
TGTGCTAGTGGTCCATACAGGACCCACTATGGCTACACCTTC
>TRBV3-1/TRBV3-2|14|-|-|TRBJ1-2
CASSQGQRPIGYTF
TGTGCCAGCAGCCAAGGACAGAGACCCATTGGCTACACCTTC
>TRBV24-1|14|-|-|TRBJ2-1
CATSDSGLLGEQFF
TGTGCCACCAGTGATTCCGGACTCTTGGGTGAGCAGTTCTTC
>TRBV24-1|13|-|TRBD1|TRBJ2-1
CATSDPGQGQQFF
TGTGCCACCAGTGATCCGGGACAGGGTCAGCAGTTCTTC
>TRBV6-2/TRBV6-3|16|-|TRBD2|TRBJ2-5
CASSPNRLAGIETQYF
TGTGCCAGCAGTCCAAATAGACTAGCGGGGATAGAGACCCAGTACTTC
>TRBV2|13|-|-|TRBJ1-1
CASAGSMNTEAFF
TGTGCCAGCGCAGGGTCGATGAACACTGAAGCTTTCTTT
>TRBV6-2/TRBV6-3|14|-|TRBD2|TRBJ2-7
CASRYPGGDYEQYF
TGTGCCAGCAGATACCCGGGGGGGGATTACGAGCAGTACTTC